This TCR beta chain was captured by sequencing in a study of T cell responses to AZD1222 COVID-19 vaccine. Points on this clone: Its specificity is not known.

From germline, CDR1 is MRHNA and CDR2 SNTAGT. V trimming: 0 bases; J trimming: 5 bases; junction bases outside the gene matches: 5. CDR3 length equals 16 residues. Second-dose schedules of about 4 or about 12 weeks were combined. Study results and caveats: Most donors were white British, females outnumbered males, and clonal diversity was possibly underestimated. It was only a handful of AZD1222 recipients who were seropositive at baseline.

Libraries were prepared by immunoSEQ multiplex PCR; TCRdb keeps only in-frame clonotypes and omits some of them. The table has tens of thousands of clones, 92% seen once. Here the sequenced sample was peripheral blood, taken 28 days after the second AZD1222 dose. The V gene is TRBV6-4, the J gene TRBJ2-2; 8 nucleotides match TRBD2. The TCR was taken from an adult who received the AZD1222 COVID-19 vaccine. CDR3 DNA sequence: TGTGCCAGCAGTGACTCCCCGGGAGGGCAGACCGGGGAGCTGTTTTTT. It yields the protein CASSDSPGGQTGELFF.